This TCR beta chain was identified during a study of cytomegalovirus exposure and HLA in healthy donors. Study-wide background: Genotyping showed roughly 81% of about 370 donors falling in the Caucasian-associated ancestry cluster.

Whole-study results and caveats: Presence/absence analysis assumed near-uniform sequencing depth across donors. Of the V segments, some could not be distinguished, including TRBV6-2 and TRBV6-3, and were excluded.

Vbeta (60) and Jbeta (13) primers were used in the PCR. Data came from immunoSEQ multiplex PCR; TCRdb stores just in-frame clones and leaves some out. Among 310,000 or so clones listed, around 90% were seen once. The CDR3 length is 19 residues. From germline, CDR1 is SGHKS and CDR2 YYEKEE (reference sequence). Trimming at V came to 0 bases and at J to 0 bases, leaving 14 bases not matched to a gene. A word on this clone: The antigen is unknown.

The rearrangement links TRBV5-5 to TRBJ2-5; 7 nucleotides align to TRBD2. What was sequenced was PBMCs. The clonotype originates from a woman in her late teens or twenties in good health and CMV-seronegative. The chain's CDR3 is CASSLGAGVSPGYQETQYF. CDR3 in DNA: TGTGCCAGCAGCTTGGGGGCGGGGGTTTCTCCGGGCTACCAAGAGACCCAGTACTTC.